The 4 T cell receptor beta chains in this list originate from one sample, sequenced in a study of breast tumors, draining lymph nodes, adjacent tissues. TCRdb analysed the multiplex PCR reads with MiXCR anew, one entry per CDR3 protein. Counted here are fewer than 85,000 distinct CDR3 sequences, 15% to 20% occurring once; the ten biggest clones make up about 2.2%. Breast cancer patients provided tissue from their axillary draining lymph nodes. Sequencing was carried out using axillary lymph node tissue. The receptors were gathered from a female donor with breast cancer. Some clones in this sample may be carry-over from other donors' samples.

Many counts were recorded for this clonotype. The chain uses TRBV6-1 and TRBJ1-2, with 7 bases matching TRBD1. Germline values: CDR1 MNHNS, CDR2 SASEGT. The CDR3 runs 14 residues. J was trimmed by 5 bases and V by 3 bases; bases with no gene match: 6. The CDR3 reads CASSEQGGEYGYTF. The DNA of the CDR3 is TGTGCCAGCAGTGAGCAGGGGGGTGAATATGGCTACACCTTC.

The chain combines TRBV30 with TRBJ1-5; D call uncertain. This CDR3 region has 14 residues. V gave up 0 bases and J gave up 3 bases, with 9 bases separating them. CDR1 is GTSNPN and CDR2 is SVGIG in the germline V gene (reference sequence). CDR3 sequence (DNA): TGTGCCTGGAGTGTAGGAGGCAACAATCAGCCCCAGCATTTT. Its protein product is CAWSVGGNNQPQHF.

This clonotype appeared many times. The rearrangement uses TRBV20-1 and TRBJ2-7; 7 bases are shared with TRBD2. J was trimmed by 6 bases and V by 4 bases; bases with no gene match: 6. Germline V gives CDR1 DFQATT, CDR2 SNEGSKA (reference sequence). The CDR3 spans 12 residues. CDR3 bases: TGCAGTGCTACGAGACTAGCCGGCGAGCAGTACTTC. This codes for CSATRLAGEQYF.

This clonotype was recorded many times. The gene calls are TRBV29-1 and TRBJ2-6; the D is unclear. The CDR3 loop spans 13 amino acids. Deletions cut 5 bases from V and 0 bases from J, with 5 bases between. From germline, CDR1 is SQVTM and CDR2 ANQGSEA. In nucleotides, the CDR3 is TGCAGCGTTTTGCTCTCTGGGGCCAACGTCCTGACTTTC. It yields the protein CSVLLSGANVLTF.